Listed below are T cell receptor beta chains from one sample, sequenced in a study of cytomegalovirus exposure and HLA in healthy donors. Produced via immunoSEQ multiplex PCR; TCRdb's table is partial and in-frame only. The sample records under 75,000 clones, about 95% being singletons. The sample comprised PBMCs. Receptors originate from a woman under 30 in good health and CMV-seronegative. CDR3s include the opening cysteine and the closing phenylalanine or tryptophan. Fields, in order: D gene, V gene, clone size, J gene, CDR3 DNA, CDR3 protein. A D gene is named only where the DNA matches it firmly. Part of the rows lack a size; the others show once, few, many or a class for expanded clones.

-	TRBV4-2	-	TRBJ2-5	TGTGCCAGCAGCCACGACAGTAACCAAGAGACCCAGTACTTC	CASSHDSNQETQYF
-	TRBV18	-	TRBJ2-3	TGTGCCAGCTCACCAGGGCTAGCGCGAGATACGCAGTATTTT	CASSPGLARDTQYF
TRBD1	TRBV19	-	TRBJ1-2	TGTGCCAGTAGTATACTAATGATGGGACAGGGTGGCGGCTACACCTTC	CASSILMMGQGGGYTF
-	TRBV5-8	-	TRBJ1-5	TGTGCCAGCAGCCGGGACGGGACACCACGCAATCAGCCCCAGCATTTT	CASSRDGTPRNQPQHF
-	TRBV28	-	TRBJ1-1	TGTGCCAGCAGTTTAGGGGGCGCGAACACTGAAGCTTTCTTT	CASSLGGANTEAFF
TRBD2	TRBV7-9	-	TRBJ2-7	TGTGCCAGCAGCCCAAGCCCCGGGGGGGGCGGCTACGAGCAGTACTTC	CASSPSPGGGGYEQYF
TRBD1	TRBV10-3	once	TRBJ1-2	TGTGCCATCAGTGGACAGGGTTACGGCTACACCTTC	CAISGQGYGYTF
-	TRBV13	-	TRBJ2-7	TGTGCCAGCAGCTTAGTGCGGTACGAGCAGTACTTC	CASSLVRYEQYF
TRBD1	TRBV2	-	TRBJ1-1	TGTGCCAGCAGTCGACAGGGGGGGAACACTGAAGCTTTCTTT	CASSRQGGNTEAFF
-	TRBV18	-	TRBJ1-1	TGTGCCAGCTCAGCTCGGGACACTGAAGCTTTCTTT	CASSARDTEAFF
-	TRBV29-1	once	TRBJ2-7	TGCAGCGTTGCGCCATACAGGGACTCCTACGAGCAGTACTTC	CSVAPYRDSYEQYF
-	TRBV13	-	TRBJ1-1	TGTGCCAGCAGCTTAGTTAGGAACACTGAAGCTTTCTTT	CASSLVRNTEAFF
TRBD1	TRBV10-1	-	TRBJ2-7	TGCGCCAGCAGTGTGGGCAGGGGGCGCGATGTAGGCGAGCAGTACTTC	CASSVGRGRDVGEQYF
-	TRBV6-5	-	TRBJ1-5	TGTGCCAGCAGCCCAACAGGCTTGACCCAGCCCCAGCATTTT	CASSPTGLTQPQHF
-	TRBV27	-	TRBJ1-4	TGTGCCAGCAGTCCAAGCGGTTTGCAGGCGCCGGGGGAAAAACTGTTTTTT	CASSPSGLQAPGEKLFF
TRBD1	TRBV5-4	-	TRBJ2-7	TGTGCCAGCAGCTTGTCGTCGGGACAGGTTTACGAGCAGTACTTC	CASSLSSGQVYEQYF
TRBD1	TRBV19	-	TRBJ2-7	TGTGCCAGTAGTCCCAGAAGGGACAGGGGGAGCGAGCAGTACTTC	CASSPRRDRGSEQYF
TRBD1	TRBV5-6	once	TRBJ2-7	TGTGCCAGCAGCAATAGGGGGACAGCTGAGTACTTC	CASSNRGTAEYF